This T cell receptor (beta chain) was sequenced during a study of tissue T cells after allogeneic stem cell transplantation. Documented time point: mouse harvest day 14 after allogeneic transplant. Tail vein injection delivered 10^7 T-cell-depleted bone marrow cells and 10^6 splenic CD5+ T cells. Mice had MHC-mismatched B6 into BALB/c GVHD, sampled day 7 or 14. Study-level findings and limits: TCR repertoires tracked anatomic similarity, regardless of disease or transplant status.

CDR3 sequences, V/J genes, frequencies and template counts came from survey-depth TCRbeta sequencing. Here immunoSEQ multiplex PCR was the method, and the copy in TCRdb shows in-frame clones only, minus some. The sample shows about 6,800 clones, 30% to 35% of them seen only once. In this sample, this clone is medium-sized. Its specificity is not known. The listed genes are named as in mouse. From the germline J gene comes the end of the CDR3, since the read stops 1 residue before it. Germline V lookup: CDR1 LGHDT, CDR2 YNNKQL (reference sequence). V was shortened by 3 bases and J by 7 bases, with 7 bases between the two germline ends. The CDR3 contains 11 residues.

This sequence joins TRBV4 and TRBJ2-7; D remains ambiguous. Sequenced: skin. The clonotype originates from a female BALB/c mouse given C57BL/6 T cells with graft-versus-host disease after an allogeneic hematopoietic cell transplant. The CDR3 sequence: CASSYGGEQYF. The CDR3 bases that were read are TGTGCCAGCAGCTATGGTGGAGAACAGTAC.